The 6 T cell receptor beta chains below were found in one sample sequenced in a study of Ad26.COV2.S vaccination and SARS-CoV-2 variants. Described treatment: some 20 received Ad26.COV2.S at low or high dose, single or two shots; about five received placebo; per-sample allocation not given. Sampling took place 63 days after the first vaccine or placebo injection. Repertoires were generated with immunoSEQ multiplex PCR, while TCRdb's copy carries only in-frame clones and drops some. The table records hundreds of thousands of clones, 70% to 90% of them present only once. Material: peripheral blood, obtained in a trial of Ad26.COV2.S vaccine versus placebo. The receptors shown here come from a person aged 18-65 years who received the Ad26.COV2.S COVID-19 vaccine or a placebo.

V usage is TRBV10-1 and J usage is TRBJ2-2; 8 nucleotides line up with TRBD2. V shed 4 bases and J 4 bases; nucleotides not matched to a gene: 2. The CDR3 totals 14 residues. The V gene's germline CDR1 is WNHNN and CDR2 SYGVQD (reference sequence). In nucleotides, the CDR3 is TGCGCCAGCAGTGCCCGGGGGGGCACCGGGGAGCTGTTTTTT. It translates to CASSARGGTGELFF.

The V and J genes are TRBV18 and TRBJ2-2; D remains ambiguous. The V and J ends lost 4 bases and 7 bases respectively, with 10 bases between them. The CDR3 covers 13 residues. Germline lookup yields CDR1 KGHSH and CDR2 LQKENI. The CDR3 region has the DNA TGTGCCAGCTCACGGCAGAGTGGCGGGGAGCTGTTTTTT. Residues: CASSRQSGGELFF.

The chain recombines TRBV4-2 with TRBJ2-5; D gene ambiguous. Germline V gives CDR1 LGHNA, CDR2 YNFKEQ. The germline V and J ends were trimmed by 0 bases and 1 base, with 6 bases remaining between them. The CDR3 has 14 residues. The CDR3 spells CASSQDGPQETQYF. CDR3 coding DNA: TGTGCCAGCAGCCAAGACGGACCCCAAGAGACCCAGTACTTC.

This chain joins TRBV24-1 and TRBJ2-3, with D tentatively TRBD1 (6 bases). Looked up from germline, CDR1 is KGHDR and CDR2 is SFDVKD. V gave up 7 bases and J gave up 2 bases, with 15 bases separating them. The CDR3 has 15 residues. The CDR3 is CATSRTAENTDTQYF. CDR3 DNA: TGTGCCACCAGCCGGACAGCCGAAAACACAGATACGCAGTATTTT.

This chain links TRBV15 with TRBJ2-3; weak D call: TRBD2 (5 bases). V lost 0 bases to trimming and J lost 1 base, with 14 bases between them. The CDR3 totals 17 residues. Looked up from germline, CDR1 is LNHNV and CDR2 is YYDKDF (reference sequence). The CDR3 sequence: CATSRDQSRTRTDTQYF. CDR3 coding DNA: TGTGCCACCAGCAGAGACCAGTCGCGGACTCGCACAGATACGCAGTATTTT.

The chain links TRBV6-5 to TRBJ2-7; D might be TRBD1 (7 bases). The CDR3 extends over 15 amino acids. Trimming took 4 bases from V and 7 from J, leaving 20 bases between them. Germline CDR1 and CDR2: MNHEY and SVGAGI. This CDR3 reads CASSSGTAPEGEQYF. CDR3 coding DNA: TGTGCCAGCAGTTCCGGGACAGCGCCGGAGGGGGAGCAGTACTTC.